The 13 T cell receptor beta chains below all came from one sample that was sequenced in a study of beta chain features in type 1 diabetes. Expressed TCRB transcripts were sequenced after all isolated RNA was converted to cDNA. Produced via immunoSEQ multiplex PCR; TCRdb's table is partial and in-frame only. Of 150,000 or so clones detected, 11% appear once; the ten largest clones hold around 2%. The sample taken for sequencing was central memory CD4+ T cells from blood. These receptors originate from a man younger than 35 in good health.

The gene calls are TRBV10-3 and TRBJ2-1; 9 positions match TRBD1. The CDR3 contains 13 residues. Trimming removed 6 bases from V and 8 bases from J; junction bases left unmatched: 5. Looked up from germline, CDR1 is ENHRY and CDR2 is SYGVKD. The DNA for the CDR3 is TGTGCCATCAGGGGACAGGGTAGGGATGAGCAGTTCTTC. This gives the protein CAIRGQGRDEQFF.

The V and J genes are TRBV27 and TRBJ2-1; TRBD1 matches at 10 bases. The V gene's germline CDR1 is MNHEY and CDR2 SMNVEV (reference sequence). Trimming took 6 bases from V and 6 from J; bases not matched to a gene: 8. The CDR3 has 15 residues. The DNA for the CDR3 is TGTGCCAGCAGACGACAGGGGGCAGGGGGCAATGAGCAGTTCTTC. This codes for CASRRQGAGGNEQFF.

The sample holds a few counts of this clone. The chain has TRBV11-2 and TRBJ2-3; a weak D match, TRBD1 (5 bases). V lost 5 bases to trimming and J lost 6 bases, with 24 bases between them. Looked up from germline, CDR1 is SGHAT and CDR2 is FQNNGV. CDR3 length: 17 amino acids. CDR3 bases: TGTGCCAGCAGCCCTTTAGGGGCCCCTGCCTCGAGGGATACGCAGTATTTT. Amino acid sequence: CASSPLGAPASRDTQYF.

This clone has only a few counts. This rearrangement joins TRBV28 to TRBJ1-2; D is possibly TRBD1 (5 bases). This CDR3 region has 13 residues. V gave up 4 bases and J gave up 4 bases, with 10 bases separating them. Germline V gene lookup returns CDR1 MDHEN and CDR2 SYDVKM. CDR3 in DNA: TGTGCCAGCAGTTCGACAGCCAGCTATGGCTACACCTTC. Translation gives CASSSTASYGYTF.

This chain connects TRBV7-9 to TRBJ2-1; 9 nucleotides match TRBD2. Germline CDR1 and CDR2: SEHNR and FQNEAQ (reference sequence). The CDR3 extends over 17 amino acids. Trimming took 5 bases from V and 3 from J; bases not matched to a gene: 11. This CDR3 is CASSPKPLAGGYNEQFF. CDR3 coding DNA: TGTGCCAGCAGCCCCAAGCCACTAGCGGGCGGCTACAATGAGCAGTTCTTC.

The J gene is TRBJ2-7, the V gene TRBV10-3; 9 bases agree with TRBD2. Germline V gene sequence: CDR1 ENHRY, CDR2 SYGVKD. J gave up 0 bases and V 2 bases, and 5 bases lay outside the gene matches. CDR3 length: 16 amino acids. The CDR3 nucleotides are TGTGCCATCAGTGAGGAGGTAGCGGGGGACTCCTACGAGCAGTACTTC. Amino acids: CAISEEVAGDSYEQYF.

This clone was counted at least ten times. The chain links TRBV7-9 to TRBJ2-3; TRBD1 aligns across 12 bases. CDR1 SEHNR and CDR2 FQNEAQ come from the germline V gene (reference sequence). The CDR3 covers 16 residues. Losses at the gene ends were 5 bases for V and 5 bases for J; bases not matched to a gene: 8. The CDR3 sequence is CASSDWGQGAEDTQYF. The CDR3, as DNA: TGTGCCAGCAGCGATTGGGGACAGGGGGCAGAAGATACGCAGTATTTT.

This chain links TRBV4-2 with TRBJ2-3; a possible D gene is TRBD1 (5 bases). The V end was cut by 0 bases, the J end by 4 bases, with 11 bases between. The CDR3 loop spans 15 amino acids. CDR1 LGHNA and CDR2 YNFKEQ come from the germline V gene. CDR3: CASSQDRGGPDTQYF. CDR3 nucleotide sequence: TGTGCCAGCAGCCAAGATAGGGGCGGCCCAGATACGCAGTATTTT.

Only a few counts were recorded for this clone. The V and J genes are TRBV7-9 and TRBJ2-5, with D tentatively TRBD1 (6 bases). The germline gives CDR1 SEHNR, CDR2 FQNEAQ (reference sequence). The CDR3 length is 15 residues. The V end lost 3 bases, the J end lost 0 bases, and 11 bases lay between the germline ends. The CDR3 DNA reads TGTGCCAGCAGCTTTCCCCGGACAGACCAAGAGACCCAGTACTTC. Protein sequence: CASSFPRTDQETQYF. The whole variable domain, remainder taken from reference TRBV7-9 and TRBJ2-5, is DTGVSQNPRHKITKRGQNVTFRCDPISEHNRLYWYRQTLGQGPEFLTYFQNEAQLEKSRLLSDRFSAERPKGSFSTLEIQRTEQGDSAMYLCASSFPRTDQETQYFGPGTRLLVL.

The rearrangement uses TRBV11-2 and TRBJ2-1; unclear D gene. Trimming took off 1 base at V and 9 bases at J, with 16 bases between the two ends. The CDR3 covers 15 residues. Germline V gene lookup returns CDR1 SGHAT and CDR2 FQNNGV. DNA for the CDR3: TGTGCCAGCAGCTTAGTTAGGGCAGCCTTCGGTGAGCAGTTCTTC. Translating gives CASSLVRAAFGEQFF.

This clone has just a few counts. The chain employs TRBV5-1 and TRBJ2-1; TRBD2 agrees at 9 bases. The CDR3 runs to 14 residues. The trim removed 5 bases at V and 5 bases at J, leaving 5 bases unmatched. Per the germline V gene, CDR1 is SGHRS and CDR2 is YFSETQ. The CDR3 nucleotides are TGCGCCAGCAGAAGAGTAGCGGGAGACAATGAGCAGTTCTTC. Amino acid sequence: CASRRVAGDNEQFF. Full variable domain (remainder filled in from reference TRBV5-1 and TRBJ2-1): KAGVTQTPRYLIKTRGQQVTLSCSPISGHRSVSWYQQTPGQGLQFLFEYFSETQRNKGNFPGRFSGRQFSNSRSEMNVSTLELGDSALYLCASRRVAGDNEQFFGPGTRLTVL.

This clone has more than one count but fewer than ten. The rearrangement joins TRBV5-4 to TRBJ2-7; D might be TRBD1 or TRBD2, each matching 5 bases. The V end lost 2 bases, the J end lost 6 bases, and 15 bases lay between the germline ends. CDR1 and CDR2 from the germline V gene are SGHNT and YYREEE (reference sequence). The CDR3 is 14 residues long. The CDR3 region is CASSFGAAEGEQYF. Here the CDR3 DNA reads TGTGCCAGCAGCTTCGGGGCCGCCGAGGGCGAGCAGTACTTC.

This chain joins TRBV29-1 and TRBJ2-7, with TRBD1 matching 7 bases. Germline CDR1 reads SQVTM; CDR2 reads ANQGSEA. Germline trimming cut 5 bases from V and 6 bases from J; bases unmatched to any gene: 4. The CDR3 totals 11 residues. CDR3 DNA sequence: TGCAGCGTTTCAACAGGGGCCGAGCAGTACTTC. Residues: CSVSTGAEQYF.